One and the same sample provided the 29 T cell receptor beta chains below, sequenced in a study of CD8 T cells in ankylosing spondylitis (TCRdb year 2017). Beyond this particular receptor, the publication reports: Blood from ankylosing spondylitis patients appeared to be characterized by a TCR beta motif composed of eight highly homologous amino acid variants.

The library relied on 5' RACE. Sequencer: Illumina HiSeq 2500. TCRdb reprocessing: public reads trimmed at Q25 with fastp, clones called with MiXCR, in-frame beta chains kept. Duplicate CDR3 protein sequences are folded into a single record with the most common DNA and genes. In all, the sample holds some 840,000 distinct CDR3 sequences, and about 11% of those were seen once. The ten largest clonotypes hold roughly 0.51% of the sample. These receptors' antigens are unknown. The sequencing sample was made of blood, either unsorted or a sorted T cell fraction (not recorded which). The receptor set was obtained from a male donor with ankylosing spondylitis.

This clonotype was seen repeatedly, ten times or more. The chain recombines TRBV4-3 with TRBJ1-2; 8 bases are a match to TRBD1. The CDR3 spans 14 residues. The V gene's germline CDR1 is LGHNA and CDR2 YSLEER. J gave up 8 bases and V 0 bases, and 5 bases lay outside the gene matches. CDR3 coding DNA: TGCGCCAGCAGCCAAGAGGACAGGGTGGAAGGCTACACCTTC. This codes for CASSQEDRVEGYTF.

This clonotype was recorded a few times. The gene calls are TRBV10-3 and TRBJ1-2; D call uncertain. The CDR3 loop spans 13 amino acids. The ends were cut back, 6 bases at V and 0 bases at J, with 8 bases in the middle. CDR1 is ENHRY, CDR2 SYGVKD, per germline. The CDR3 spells CAISPGPNYGYTF. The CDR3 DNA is TGTGCCATCAGCCCGGGCCCTAACTATGGCTACACCTTC.

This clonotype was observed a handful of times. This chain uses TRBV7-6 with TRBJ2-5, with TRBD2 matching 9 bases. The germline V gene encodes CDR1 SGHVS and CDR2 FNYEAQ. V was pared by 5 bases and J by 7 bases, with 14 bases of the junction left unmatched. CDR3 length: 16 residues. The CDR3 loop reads CASSRPEREALWTQYF. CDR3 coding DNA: TGTGCCAGCAGCCGCCCTGAGCGGGAGGCACTTTGGACCCAGTACTTC.

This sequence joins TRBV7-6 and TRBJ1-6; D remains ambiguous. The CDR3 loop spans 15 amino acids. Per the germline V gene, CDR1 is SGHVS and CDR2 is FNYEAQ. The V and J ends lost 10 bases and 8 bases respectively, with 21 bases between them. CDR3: CAIGPIGGSDSPLHF. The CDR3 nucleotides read TGTGCCATCGGGCCAATCGGAGGATCCGATTCACCCCTCCACTTT.

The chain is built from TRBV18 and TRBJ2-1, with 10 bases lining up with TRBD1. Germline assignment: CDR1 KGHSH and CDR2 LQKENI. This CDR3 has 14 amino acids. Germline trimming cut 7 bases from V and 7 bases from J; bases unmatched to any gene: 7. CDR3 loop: CASLVRQGANEQFF. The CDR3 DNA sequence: TGTGCCAGCTTAGTCCGACAGGGGGCGAATGAGCAGTTCTTC.

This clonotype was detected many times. The CDR3 here is CASSFRGPSGEQYF. The CDR3 DNA follows: TGTGCCAGCAGCTTCAGGGGCCCCTCGGGCGAGCAGTACTTC. The gene calls are TRBV7-2 and TRBJ2-7, with D possibly being TRBD1 (6 bases). V lost 3 bases and J lost 6, with 15 bases in between. Germline CDR1 SGHTA, CDR2 FQGNSA. The CDR3 is 14 residues long.

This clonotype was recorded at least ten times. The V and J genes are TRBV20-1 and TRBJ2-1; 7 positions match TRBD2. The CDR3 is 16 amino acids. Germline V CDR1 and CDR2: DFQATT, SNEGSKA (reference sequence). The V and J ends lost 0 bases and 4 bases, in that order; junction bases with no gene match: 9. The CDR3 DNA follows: TGCAGTGCTAGAGATCCGGCGGCGGGAGTTTACAATGAGCAGTTCTTC. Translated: CSARDPAAGVYNEQFF.

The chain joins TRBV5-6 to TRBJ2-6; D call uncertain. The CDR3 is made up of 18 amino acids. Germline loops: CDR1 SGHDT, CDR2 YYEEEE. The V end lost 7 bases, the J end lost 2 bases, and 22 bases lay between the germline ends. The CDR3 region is CASQPWFWALAGANVLTF. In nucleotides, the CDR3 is TGTGCCAGCCAGCCGTGGTTTTGGGCTCTCGCTGGGGCCAACGTCCTGACTTTC.

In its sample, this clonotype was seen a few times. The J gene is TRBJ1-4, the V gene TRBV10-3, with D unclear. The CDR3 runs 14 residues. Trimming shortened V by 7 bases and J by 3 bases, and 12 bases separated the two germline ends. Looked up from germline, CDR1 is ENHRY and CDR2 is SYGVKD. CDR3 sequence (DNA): TGTGCCATCACCCCGGACGGTTCTAATGAAAAACTGTTTTTT. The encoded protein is CAITPDGSNEKLFF.

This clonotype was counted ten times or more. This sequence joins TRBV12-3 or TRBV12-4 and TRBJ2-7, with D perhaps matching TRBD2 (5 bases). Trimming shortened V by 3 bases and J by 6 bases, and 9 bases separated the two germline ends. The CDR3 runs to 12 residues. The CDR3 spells CASSFDSAEQYF. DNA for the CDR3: TGTGCCAGCAGTTTTGATAGCGCCGAGCAGTACTTC.

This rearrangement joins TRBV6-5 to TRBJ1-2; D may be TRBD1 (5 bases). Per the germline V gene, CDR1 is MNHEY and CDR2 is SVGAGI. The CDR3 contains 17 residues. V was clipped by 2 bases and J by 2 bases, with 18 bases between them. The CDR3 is CASSYTALLWGNYGYTF. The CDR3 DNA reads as TGTGCCAGCAGTTACACCGCCCTCCTATGGGGCAACTATGGCTACACCTTC.

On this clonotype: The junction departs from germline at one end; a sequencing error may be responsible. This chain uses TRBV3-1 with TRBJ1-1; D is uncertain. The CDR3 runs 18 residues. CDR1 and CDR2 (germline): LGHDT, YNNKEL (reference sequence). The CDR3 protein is CACSPRELRQDLNTEAFF. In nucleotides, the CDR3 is TGTGCCTGCAGTCCCCGTGAGCTTAGACAAGACCTGAACACTGAAGCTTTCTTT.

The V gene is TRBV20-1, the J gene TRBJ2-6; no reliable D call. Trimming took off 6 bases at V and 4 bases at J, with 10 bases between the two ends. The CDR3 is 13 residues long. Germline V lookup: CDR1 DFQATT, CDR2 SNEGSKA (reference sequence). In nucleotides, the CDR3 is TGCAGTGCCTCATGGACGGGGGCCAACGTCCTGACTTTC. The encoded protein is CSASWTGANVLTF.

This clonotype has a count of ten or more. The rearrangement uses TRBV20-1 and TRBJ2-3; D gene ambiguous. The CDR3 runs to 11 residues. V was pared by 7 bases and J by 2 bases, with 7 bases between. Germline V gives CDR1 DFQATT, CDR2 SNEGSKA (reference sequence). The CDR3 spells CSGGFTDTQYF. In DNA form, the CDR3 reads TGCAGTGGAGGATTCACAGATACGCAGTATTTT.

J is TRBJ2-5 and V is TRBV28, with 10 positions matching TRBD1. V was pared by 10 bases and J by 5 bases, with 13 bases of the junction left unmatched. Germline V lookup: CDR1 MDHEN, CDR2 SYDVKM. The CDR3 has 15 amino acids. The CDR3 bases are TGTGCCACCCTGACCGGACAGGGGGAAGTTGAGACCCAGTACTTC. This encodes CATLTGQGEVETQYF.

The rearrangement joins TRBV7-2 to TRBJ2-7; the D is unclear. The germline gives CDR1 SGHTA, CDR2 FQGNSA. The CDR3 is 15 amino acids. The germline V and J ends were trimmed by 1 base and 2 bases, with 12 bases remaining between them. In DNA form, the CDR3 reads TGTGCCAGCAGCTTAGGTGACCCCCGAGCCTACGAGCAGTACTTC. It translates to CASSLGDPRAYEQYF.

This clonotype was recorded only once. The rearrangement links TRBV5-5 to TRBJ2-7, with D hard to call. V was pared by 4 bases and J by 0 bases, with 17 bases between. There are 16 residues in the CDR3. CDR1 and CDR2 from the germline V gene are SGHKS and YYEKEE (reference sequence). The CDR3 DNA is TGTGCCAGCAGCCCCACGTCTTTGCAGAGCTCCTACGAGCAGTACTTC. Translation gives CASSPTSLQSSYEQYF. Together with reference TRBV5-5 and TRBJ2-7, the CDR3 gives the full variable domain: DAGVTQSPTHLIKTRGQQVTLRCSPISGHKSVSWYQQVLGQGPQFIFQYYEKEERGRGNFPDRFSARQFPNYSSELNVNALLLGDSALYLCASSPTSLQSSYEQYFGPGTRLTVT.

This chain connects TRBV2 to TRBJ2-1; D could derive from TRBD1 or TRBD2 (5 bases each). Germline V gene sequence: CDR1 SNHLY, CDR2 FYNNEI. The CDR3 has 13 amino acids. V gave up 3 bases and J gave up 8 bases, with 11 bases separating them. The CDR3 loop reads CASSEQVGDEQFF. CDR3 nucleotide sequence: TGTGCCAGCAGTGAGCAGGTGGGGGATGAGCAGTTCTTC. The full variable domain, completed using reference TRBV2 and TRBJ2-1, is EPEVTQTPSHQVTQMGQEVILRCVPISNHLYFYWYRQILGQKVEFLVSFYNNEISEKSEIFDDQFSVERPDGSNFTLKIRSTKLEDSAMYFCASSEQVGDEQFFGPGTRLTVL.

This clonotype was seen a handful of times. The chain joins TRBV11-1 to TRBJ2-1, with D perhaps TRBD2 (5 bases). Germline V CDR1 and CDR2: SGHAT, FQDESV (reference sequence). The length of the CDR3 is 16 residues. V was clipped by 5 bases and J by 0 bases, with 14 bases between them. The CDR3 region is CASSRPQAASYNEQFF. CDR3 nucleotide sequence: TGTGCCAGCAGCCGCCCCCAAGCGGCCTCCTACAATGAGCAGTTCTTC.

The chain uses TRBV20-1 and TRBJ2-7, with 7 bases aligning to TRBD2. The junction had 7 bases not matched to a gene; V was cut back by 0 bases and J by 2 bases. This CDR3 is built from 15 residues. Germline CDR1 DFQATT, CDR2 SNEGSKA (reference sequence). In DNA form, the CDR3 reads TGCAGTGCTAGAGAGTACAAGCGGGACCCCTACGAGCAGTACTTC. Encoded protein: CSAREYKRDPYEQYF.

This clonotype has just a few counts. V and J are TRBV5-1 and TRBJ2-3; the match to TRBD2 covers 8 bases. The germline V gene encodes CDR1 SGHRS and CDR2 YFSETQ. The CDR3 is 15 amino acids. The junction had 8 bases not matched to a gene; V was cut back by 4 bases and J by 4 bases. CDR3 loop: CASSVGGAMPDTQYF. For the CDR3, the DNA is TGCGCCAGCAGCGTCGGGGGGGCCATGCCAGATACGCAGTATTTT. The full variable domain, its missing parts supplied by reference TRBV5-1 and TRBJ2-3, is KAGVTQTPRYLIKTRGQQVTLSCSPISGHRSVSWYQQTPGQGLQFLFEYFSETQRNKGNFPGRFSGRQFSNSRSEMNVSTLELGDSALYLCASSVGGAMPDTQYFGPGTRLTVL.

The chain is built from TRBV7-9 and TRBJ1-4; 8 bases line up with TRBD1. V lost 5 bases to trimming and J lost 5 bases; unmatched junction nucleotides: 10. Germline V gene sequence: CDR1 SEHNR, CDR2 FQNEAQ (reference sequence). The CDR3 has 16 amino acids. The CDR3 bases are TGTGCCAGCAGCCCTTGGCAGGGGGCACAAAATGAAAAACTGTTTTTT. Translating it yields CASSPWQGAQNEKLFF.

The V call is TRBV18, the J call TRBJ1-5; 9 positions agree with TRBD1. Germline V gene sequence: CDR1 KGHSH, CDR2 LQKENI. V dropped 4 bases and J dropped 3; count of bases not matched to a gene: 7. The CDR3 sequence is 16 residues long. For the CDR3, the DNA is TGTGCCAGCTCACAGACGACAGGGGGAAACAATCAGCCCCAGCATTTT. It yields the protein CASSQTTGGNNQPQHF.

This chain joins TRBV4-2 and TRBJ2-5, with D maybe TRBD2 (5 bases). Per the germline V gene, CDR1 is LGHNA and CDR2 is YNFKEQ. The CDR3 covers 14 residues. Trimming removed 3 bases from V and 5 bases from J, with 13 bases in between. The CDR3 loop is CASSHQQWRETQYF. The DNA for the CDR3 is TGTGCCAGCAGCCATCAGCAGTGGAGGGAGACCCAGTACTTC.

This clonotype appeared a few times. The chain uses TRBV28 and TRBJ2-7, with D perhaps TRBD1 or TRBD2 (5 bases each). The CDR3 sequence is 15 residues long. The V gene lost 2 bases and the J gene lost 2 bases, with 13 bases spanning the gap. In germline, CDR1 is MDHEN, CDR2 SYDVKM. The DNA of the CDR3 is TGTGCCAGCAGTTTAGGTGGGGGTAGCGCCTACGAGCAGTACTTC. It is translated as CASSLGGGSAYEQYF.

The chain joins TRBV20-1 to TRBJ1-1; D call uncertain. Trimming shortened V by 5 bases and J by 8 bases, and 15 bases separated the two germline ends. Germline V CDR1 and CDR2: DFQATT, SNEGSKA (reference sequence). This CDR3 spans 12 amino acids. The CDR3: CSAFTPPREAFF. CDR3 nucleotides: TGCAGTGCTTTCACACCCCCAAGGGAAGCTTTCTTT.

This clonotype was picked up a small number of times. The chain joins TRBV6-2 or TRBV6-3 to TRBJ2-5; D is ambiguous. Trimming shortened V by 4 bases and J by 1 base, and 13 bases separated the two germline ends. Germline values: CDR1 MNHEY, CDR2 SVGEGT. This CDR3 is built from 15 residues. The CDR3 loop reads CASSFLGRVQETQYF. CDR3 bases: TGTGCCAGCAGTTTCCTAGGCCGGGTCCAAGAGACCCAGTACTTC.

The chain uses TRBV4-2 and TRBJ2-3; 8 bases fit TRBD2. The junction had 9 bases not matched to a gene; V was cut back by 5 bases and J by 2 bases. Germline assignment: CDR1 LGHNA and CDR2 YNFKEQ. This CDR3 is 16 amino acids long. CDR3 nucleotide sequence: TGTGCCAGCAGCGCCCTGGGGCGGGGGGCCACAGATACGCAGTATTTT. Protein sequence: CASSALGRGATDTQYF.

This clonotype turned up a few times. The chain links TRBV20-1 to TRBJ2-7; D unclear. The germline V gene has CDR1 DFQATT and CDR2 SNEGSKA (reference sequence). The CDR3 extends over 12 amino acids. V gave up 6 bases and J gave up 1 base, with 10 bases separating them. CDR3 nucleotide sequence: TGCAGTGCATTTGGCGGATCCTACGAGCAGTACTTC. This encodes CSAFGGSYEQYF.